This T cell receptor (beta chain) came from a study of CD8 T cells in ankylosing spondylitis. The study, taken as a whole, reports: Seemingly characteristic of ankylosing spondylitis blood was a TCR beta motif consisting of 7 or 8 highly homologous variants. Certain motif variants had earlier appeared in reactive arthritis synovial fluid and blood. The authors found the disease-linked clones to be CD8+ and relatively rare in peripheral blood.

As concerns this clonotype: Antigen specificity is unknown. One end of the junction fails to match germline, which may point to a read error.

CDR3 length equals 11 residues. Preparation of TCR beta libraries was done by quantitative 5'-RACE with molecular barcodes. One entry per CDR3 protein results from TCRdb running MiXCR on the 5' RACE reads. The sample includes around 220,000 distinct CDR3 sequences, approximately 10% of them seen just once. This chain uses TRBV12-3 or TRBV12-4 with TRBJ2-7, with D uncertain. Sample: blood, either unsorted or a sorted T cell fraction (not recorded which). This sequence originates from a male donor with ankylosing spondylitis or in good health (not recorded which). CDR3 residues: CVSSLVSEQYF. As DNA, the CDR3 is TGTGTCAGCAGTTTAGTAAGCGAGCAGTACTTC.